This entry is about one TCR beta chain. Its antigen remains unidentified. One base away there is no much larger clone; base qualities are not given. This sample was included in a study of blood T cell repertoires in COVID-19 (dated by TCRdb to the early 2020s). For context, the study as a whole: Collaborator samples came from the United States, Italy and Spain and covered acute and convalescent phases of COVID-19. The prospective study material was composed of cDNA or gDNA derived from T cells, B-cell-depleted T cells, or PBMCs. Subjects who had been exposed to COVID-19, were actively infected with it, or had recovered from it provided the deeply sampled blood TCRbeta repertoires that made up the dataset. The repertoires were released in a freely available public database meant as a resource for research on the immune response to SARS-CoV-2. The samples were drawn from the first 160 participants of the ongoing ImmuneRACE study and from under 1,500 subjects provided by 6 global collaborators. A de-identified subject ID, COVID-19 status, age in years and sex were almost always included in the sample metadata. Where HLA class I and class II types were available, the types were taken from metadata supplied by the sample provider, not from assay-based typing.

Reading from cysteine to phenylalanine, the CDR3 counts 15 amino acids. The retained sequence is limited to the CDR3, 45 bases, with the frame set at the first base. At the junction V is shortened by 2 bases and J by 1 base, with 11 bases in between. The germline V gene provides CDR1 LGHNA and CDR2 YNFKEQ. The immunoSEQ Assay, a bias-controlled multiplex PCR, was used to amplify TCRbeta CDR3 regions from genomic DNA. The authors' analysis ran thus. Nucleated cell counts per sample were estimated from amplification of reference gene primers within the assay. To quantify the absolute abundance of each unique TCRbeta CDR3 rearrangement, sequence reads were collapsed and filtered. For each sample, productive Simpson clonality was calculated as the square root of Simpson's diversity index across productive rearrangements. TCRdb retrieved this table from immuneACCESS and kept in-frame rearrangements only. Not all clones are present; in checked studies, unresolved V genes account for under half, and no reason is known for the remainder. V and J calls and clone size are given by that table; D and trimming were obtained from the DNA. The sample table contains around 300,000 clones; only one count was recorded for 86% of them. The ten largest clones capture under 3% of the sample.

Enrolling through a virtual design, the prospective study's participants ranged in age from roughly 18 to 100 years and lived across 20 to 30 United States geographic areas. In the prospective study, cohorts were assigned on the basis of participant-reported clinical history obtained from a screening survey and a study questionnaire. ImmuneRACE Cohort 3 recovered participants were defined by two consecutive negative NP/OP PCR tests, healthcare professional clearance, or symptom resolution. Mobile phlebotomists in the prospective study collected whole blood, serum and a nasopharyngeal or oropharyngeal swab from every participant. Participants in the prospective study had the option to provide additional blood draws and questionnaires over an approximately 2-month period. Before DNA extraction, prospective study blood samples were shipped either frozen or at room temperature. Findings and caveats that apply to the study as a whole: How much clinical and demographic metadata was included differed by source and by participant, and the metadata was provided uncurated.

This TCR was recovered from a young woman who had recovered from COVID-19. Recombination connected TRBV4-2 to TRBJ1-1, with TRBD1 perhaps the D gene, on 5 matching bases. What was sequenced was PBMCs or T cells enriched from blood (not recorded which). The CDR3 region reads CASSQSTAANTEAFF. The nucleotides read TGTGCCAGCAGCCAATCGACAGCCGCGAACACTGAAGCTTTCTTT.